This T cell receptor (beta chain) was recovered during a study of tumor-infiltrating lymphocytes in primary liver carcinoma. From unsorted bulk tissue weighing roughly 17-31 mg, DNA and RNA were co-extracted. The cohort consisted of patients whose primary liver carcinoma was surgically resected. cDNA specific to TCR beta was made from about 0.45 ug of total RNA, with a constant-region primer employed for priming. ARM-PCR was slightly modified, and three nested multiplex PCR rounds with it gave rise to the TCR beta libraries. TRBV1-TRBV30 forward primers paired with a C-beta reverse primer drove the first two PCR rounds, approximately 11 cycles each. TCRdb recomputed calls from the multiplex PCR reads with MiXCR, one row per CDR3 protein. The sample records roughly 49,000 distinct CDR3 sequences, 60% to 85% being singletons. Germline V gives CDR1 SGHAT, CDR2 FQDESV (reference sequence). V gave up 3 bases and J gave up 9 bases; unmatched junction bases: 16. The CDR3 consists of 17 residues.

The V gene is TRBV11-1, the J gene TRBJ2-1; 8 bases are a match to TRBD2. The material sequenced was liver tumor tissue from sampling region 5. This sample's subset: tumor region T5, tumor centre. The TCR comes from a man in his forties with primary liver carcinoma and hepatitis B virus infection. The CDR3 DNA reads TGTGCCAGCAGCTTGGGACCAGCGGGAGAAGTTGACATTGAGCAGTTCTTC. It encodes CASSLGPAGEVDIEQFF. Combining the CDR3 with reference TRBV11-1 and TRBJ2-1 gives the whole variable domain EAEVAQSPRYKITEKSQAVAFWCDPISGHATLYWYRQILGQGPELLVQFQDESVVDDSQLPKDRFSAERLKGVDSTLKIQPAELGDSAMYLCASSLGPAGEVDIEQFFGPGTRLTVL.